This T cell receptor (beta chain) was documented in a study of cytomegalovirus exposure and HLA in healthy donors. This clone has only a few counts. Antigen specificity is unknown. General observations from the study: Presence/absence analyses assumed roughly uniform sequencing depth across donors. The study reported that TCR beta sequences accurately predicted HLA-A and HLA-B alleles in most subjects.

The donors comprised healthy bone marrow donors. Trimming stripped 1 base from V and 3 bases from J, with 10 bases between. The CDR3 spans 14 residues. Germline V CDR1 and CDR2: LGHNA, YNFKEQ. Amplification used 60 Vbeta primers and 13 Jbeta primers. Data came from immunoSEQ multiplex PCR; TCRdb stores just in-frame clones and leaves some out. The sample lists about 110,000 clones, around 79% seen once, with around 4% in the top ten. J is TRBJ2-7 and V is TRBV4-2, with D unclear. Sequencing was performed on PBMCs. This clonotype was obtained from a woman aged 40 to 49 in good health and CMV-seronegative. CDR3 nucleotides: TGTGCCAGCAGCCAAGCTTCCGGTTACTACGAGCAGTACTTC. Protein sequence: CASSQASGYYEQYF.